Sequencing of this TCR beta chain was carried out in a study of response to subunit inactivated influenza vaccine. Each CDR3 protein is one row after TCRdb ran MiXCR on the RT-PCR reads. The table lists some 800,000 distinct CDR3 sequences, around 20% of them singletons, with more than 8.5% in the top ten. Germline CDR1 reads MDHEN; CDR2 reads SYDVKM. The CDR3 is 14 amino acids. V gave up 2 bases and J gave up 5 bases; unmatched junction bases: 6. The gene calls are TRBV28 and TRBJ2-7; TRBD1 agrees at 7 bases. The starting material was PBMCs from blood, obtained about 5 days after vaccination. The TCR was taken from a man aged 45 to 65 who received an inactivated influenza vaccine. The CDR3 reads CASSLRGGRNEQYF. Here the CDR3 DNA reads TGTGCCAGCAGTTTACGAGGGGGCAGGAACGAGCAGTACTTC.